Listed here are 11 T cell receptor beta chains from one sample, sequenced in a study of technical replicates of blood from a handful of donors. Measured with immunoSEQ multiplex PCR; TCRdb has only the in-frame clones, and not every one. The sample includes about 61,000 clones, 95% to 98% of them seen just once. The sequenced material came from T cells isolated from PBMCs. These receptors came from a human donor in good health.

The J gene is TRBJ2-1, the V gene TRBV11-2; 7 bases agree with TRBD2. With 1 base clipped from V and 8 bases from J, the junction kept 2 bases outside the gene matches. Germline values: CDR1 SGHAT, CDR2 FQNNGV. The CDR3 consists of 13 residues. CDR3 coding DNA: TGTGCCAGCAGCTTAGGGGAGGGCCATGAGCAGTTCTTC. Amino acid sequence: CASSLGEGHEQFF.

The chain couples TRBV11-1 to TRBJ2-1, with 7 bases lining up with TRBD2. Germline CDR1 SGHAT, CDR2 FQDESV (reference sequence). The CDR3 sequence is 17 residues long. Unmatched junction bases numbered 14, after V lost 6 bases and J lost 3 bases. The CDR3 DNA is TGTGCCAGCAGGCACGGGTCCCTAGCGGACGGCTACAATGAGCAGTTCTTC. It specifies CASRHGSLADGYNEQFF.

The chain uses TRBV2 and TRBJ1-2, with 8 nucleotides matching TRBD1. The V gene end was trimmed by 1 base and the J gene end by 1 base; junction bases not matched to a gene: 5. The CDR3 length is 16 residues. Germline CDR1 and CDR2: SNHLY and FYNNEI. The CDR3 here is CASSEEPGGFNYGYTF. The CDR3 bases are TGTGCCAGCAGTGAAGAGCCAGGGGGCTTTAACTATGGCTACACCTTC.

This clone has just one count. The chain links TRBV28 to TRBJ2-3; TRBD1 might be the D (5 bases). From germline, CDR1 is MDHEN and CDR2 SYDVKM. V was cut by 1 base and J by 4 bases, with 12 bases left in between. This CDR3 contains 15 residues. Here the CDR3 DNA reads TGTGCCAGCAGTTTATTTTCAGGGTTCGCAGATACGCAGTATTTT. Protein product: CASSLFSGFADTQYF.

As DNA, the CDR3 is TGCAGCGTGGCAGGGTTGAGCCGGAACACTGAAGCTTTCTTT. Translation gives CSVAGLSRNTEAFF. This sequence joins TRBV29-1 and TRBJ1-1, with D possibly matching TRBD1 (5 bases). Trimming left V 6 bases short and J 1 base short, with 15 bases between. Looked up from germline, CDR1 is SQVTM and CDR2 is ANQGSEA. This CDR3 is built from 14 residues. Filled out from reference TRBV29-1 and TRBJ1-1, the complete variable domain reads SAVISQKPSRDICQRGTSLTIQCQVDSQVTMMFWYRQQPGQSLTLIATANQGSEATYESGFVIDKFPISRPNLTFSTLTVSNMSPEDSSIYLCSVAGLSRNTEAFFGQGTRLTVV.

The V gene is TRBV30, the J gene TRBJ2-2, with a tentative D call TRBD1 (6 bases). The CDR3 totals 15 residues. Germline lookup yields CDR1 GTSNPN and CDR2 SVGIG (reference sequence). V gave up 3 bases and J gave up 2 bases, with 13 bases separating them. The CDR3 loop is CAWSKLGANTGELFF. The CDR3 nucleotides are TGTGCCTGGAGCAAATTGGGGGCCAACACCGGGGAGCTGTTTTTT.

The chain links TRBV28 to TRBJ2-7, with 10 bases matching TRBD1. Germline lookup yields CDR1 MDHEN and CDR2 SYDVKM. This CDR3 is 15 amino acids long. V dropped 5 bases and J dropped 4; count of bases not matched to a gene: 8. The CDR3 region is CASSPGTGAIYEQYF. The CDR3 DNA reads TGTGCCAGCAGTCCGGGGACAGGGGCTATATACGAGCAGTACTTC.

The DNA for the CDR3 is TGTGCCATCAGTGGGACAGGGAGAGATGGCTACACCTTC. Protein: CAISGTGRDGYTF. This rearrangement joins TRBV10-3 to TRBJ1-2; TRBD1 aligns across 8 bases. The CDR3 consists of 13 residues. Trimming removed 4 bases from V and 6 bases from J; junction bases left unmatched: 4. The V gene's germline CDR1 is ENHRY and CDR2 SYGVKD.

The chain couples TRBV5-6 to TRBJ1-4; D ambiguous. V was cut by 4 bases and J by 0 bases, with 13 bases left in between. The CDR3 has 16 amino acids. The germline V gene has CDR1 SGHDT and CDR2 YYEEEE. The CDR3 reads CASSKPRGSTNEKLFF. In DNA form, the CDR3 reads TGTGCCAGCAGCAAACCACGAGGCTCAACTAATGAAAAACTGTTTTTT.

This chain uses TRBV7-7 with TRBJ2-5; TRBD1 agrees at 8 bases. The CDR3 length is 17 residues. Germline lookup yields CDR1 SSHAT and CDR2 FNYEAQ (reference sequence). Germline trimming cut 1 base from V and 2 bases from J; bases unmatched to any gene: 9. The DNA of the CDR3 is TGTGCCAGCAGCTTAGGATCGGACAGGGAGATTCAAGAGACCCAGTACTTC. Residues: CASSLGSDREIQETQYF.

The chain is built from TRBV9 and TRBJ2-3; tentatively, D is TRBD1 (5 bases). Germline V gives CDR1 SGDLS, CDR2 YYNGEE. V was clipped by 3 bases and J by 1 base, with 12 bases between them. This CDR3 comprises 15 residues. The CDR3: CASSASTDGTDTQYF. The CDR3, as DNA: TGTGCCAGCAGCGCTTCGACAGATGGCACAGATACGCAGTATTTT.